The sequence of this T cell receptor (beta chain) was determined in a study of CD8+ T cells in alopecia areata. As for the study in general: Tofacitinib administration persisted for 6 to 18 months, succeeded by 6 months off drug.

Germline V gives CDR1 LGHNA, CDR2 YSLEER. The CDR3 spans 13 residues. The trim removed 5 bases at V and 6 bases at J, leaving 6 bases unmatched. Lesional scalp punch biopsies and peripheral blood were collected from alopecia areata patients. Extraction of RNA preceded its reverse transcription into cDNA, which served as the sequencing template. Method: immunoSEQ multiplex PCR; TCRdb's copy keeps in-frame clones and lacks some. The sample consists of roughly 130,000 clones, around 60% of them appearing once. Sequenced material: CD4+ T cells sorted from blood, taken at week 0. The chain joins TRBV4-3 to TRBJ2-7; 8 nucleotides line up with TRBD1. This TCR derives from a human donor with alopecia areata. DNA of the CDR3: TGCGCCAGCAGCGTGACAGGGGTGGGCGAGCAGTACTTC. Its protein product is CASSVTGVGEQYF.